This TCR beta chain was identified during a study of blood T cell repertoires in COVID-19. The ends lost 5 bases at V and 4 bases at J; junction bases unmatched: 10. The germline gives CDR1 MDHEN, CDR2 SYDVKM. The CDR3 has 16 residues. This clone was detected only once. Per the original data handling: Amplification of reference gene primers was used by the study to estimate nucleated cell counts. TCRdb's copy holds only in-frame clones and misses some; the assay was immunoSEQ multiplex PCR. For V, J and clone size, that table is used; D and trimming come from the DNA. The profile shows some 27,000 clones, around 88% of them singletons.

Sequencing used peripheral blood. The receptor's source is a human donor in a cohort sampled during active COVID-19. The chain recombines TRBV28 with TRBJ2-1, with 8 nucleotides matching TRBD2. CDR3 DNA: TGTGCCAGCAGTCTCCCGGGACTAGGTCTATACAATGAGCAGTTCTTC. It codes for CASSLPGLGLYNEQFF.